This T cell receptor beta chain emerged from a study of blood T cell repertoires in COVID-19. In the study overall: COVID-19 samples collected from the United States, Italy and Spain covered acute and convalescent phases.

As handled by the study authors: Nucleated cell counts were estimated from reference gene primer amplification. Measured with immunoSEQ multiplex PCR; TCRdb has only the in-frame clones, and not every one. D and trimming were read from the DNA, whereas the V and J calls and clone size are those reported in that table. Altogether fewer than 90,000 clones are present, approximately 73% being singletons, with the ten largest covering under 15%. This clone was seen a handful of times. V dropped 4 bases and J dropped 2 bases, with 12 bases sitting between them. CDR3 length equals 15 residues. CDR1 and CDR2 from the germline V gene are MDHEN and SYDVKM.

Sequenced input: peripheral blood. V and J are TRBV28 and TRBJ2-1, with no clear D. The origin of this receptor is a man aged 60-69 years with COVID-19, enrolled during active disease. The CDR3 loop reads CASSSHGRPYNEQFF. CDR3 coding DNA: TGTGCCAGCAGTTCCCATGGCCGTCCCTACAATGAGCAGTTCTTC.